This T cell receptor (beta chain) originates from a study of CD8+ T cells in alopecia areata. Treatment specified: oral pan-JAK inhibitor, 5-10 mg twice daily. This clone was counted a few times. Its antigen is as yet unknown. Notes on the study in general: The presence of one nonresponder keeps the tie between baseline CD8+ expansion and response uncertain. Many expanded lesional clones stayed in scalp and blood while on tofacitinib.

CDR3 size: 13 residues. Germline V gene data show CDR1 as MNHEY and CDR2 as SVGAGI. The V gene lost 5 bases and the J gene lost 7 bases, with 12 bases spanning the gap. The authors extracted RNA and reverse transcribed it into cDNA as the sequencing template. Assay: immunoSEQ multiplex PCR; the TCRdb copy retains only in-frame clones and omits some. The sample shows fewer than 250,000 clones, roughly three fifths of them seen only once. The sample in question was CD4+ T cells sorted from blood, obtained at week 4, from a patient treated with tofacitinib. The receptor was derived from a human donor with alopecia areata. J is TRBJ1-5 and V is TRBV6-5; a possible D gene is TRBD1 (6 bases). The CDR3 spells CASSTQGYQPQHF. The CDR3 DNA reads as TGTGCCAGCAGTACACAGGGCTACCAGCCCCAGCATTTT.